The present T cell receptor (beta chain) was sequenced within a study of control samples from healthy donors and cancer patients. Trimming pared 3 bases from V and 4 bases from J, leaving 7 bases between. The CDR3 is made up of 13 amino acids. The germline CDR1 and CDR2 sequences are WNHNN and SYGVQD (reference sequence). Libraries were prepared by immunoSEQ multiplex PCR; TCRdb keeps only in-frame clonotypes and omits some of them. This table has about 130,000 clones, around 94% appearing once. The rearrangement links TRBV10-1 to TRBJ2-1; no clear D. The sequence was obtained from a man aged 55 to 70 with colorectal cancer. The sequencing sample was made of PBMCs. The CDR3 loop reads CASSEYDYNEQFF. As DNA, the CDR3 is TGCGCCAGCAGTGAATACGATTACAATGAGCAGTTCTTC.